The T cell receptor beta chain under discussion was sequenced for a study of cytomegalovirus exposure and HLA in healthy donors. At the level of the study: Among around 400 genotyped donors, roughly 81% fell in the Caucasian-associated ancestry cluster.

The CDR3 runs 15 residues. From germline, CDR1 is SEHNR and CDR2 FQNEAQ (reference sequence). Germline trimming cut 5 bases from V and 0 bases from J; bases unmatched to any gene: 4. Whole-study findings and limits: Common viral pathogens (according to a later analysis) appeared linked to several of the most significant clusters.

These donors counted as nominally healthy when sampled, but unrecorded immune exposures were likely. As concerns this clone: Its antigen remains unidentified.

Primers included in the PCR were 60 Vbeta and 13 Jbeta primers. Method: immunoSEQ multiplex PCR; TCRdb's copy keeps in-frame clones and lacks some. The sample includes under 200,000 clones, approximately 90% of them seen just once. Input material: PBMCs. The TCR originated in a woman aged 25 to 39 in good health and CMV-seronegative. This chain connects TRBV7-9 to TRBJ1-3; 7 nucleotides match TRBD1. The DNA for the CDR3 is TGTGCCAGCAGCAAGGGGGCCAGCTCTGGAAACACCATATATTTT. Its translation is CASSKGASSGNTIYF.